The 4 T cell receptor beta chains below all came from one sample that was sequenced in a study of cytomegalovirus exposure and HLA in healthy donors. The PCR ran on 60 Vbeta and 13 Jbeta primers. Sequencing used immunoSEQ multiplex PCR; TCRdb keeps in-frame clones, though not all of them. The table records some 140,000 clones, 76% of them present only once. Sequenced sample: PBMCs. All receptors come from a man aged 35 to 55 in good health and CMV-seronegative.

A remark on this clone: A read error may produce the germline difference seen at one junction end. This chain links TRBV27 with TRBJ2-5; D might be TRBD2 (5 bases). Germline V gene sequence: CDR1 MNHEY, CDR2 SMNVEV (reference sequence). The CDR3 loop spans 16 amino acids. The DNA for the CDR3 is TGTGCCAGCAGCTTATATAGGGCCACGGGGCAAGAGACCCAGTACTTC. Protein sequence: CASSLYRATGQETQYF.

The chain recombines TRBV7-7 with TRBJ2-2; 9 bases are a match to TRBD2. V shed 1 base and J 6 bases; nucleotides not matched to a gene: 9. This CDR3 is 17 amino acids long. Germline CDR1 reads SSHAT; CDR2 reads FNYEAQ (reference sequence). The CDR3 region has the DNA TGTGCCAGCAGCTTAGGGGCGGGAGGGCCGGACTCCGGGGAGCTGTTTTTT. This codes for CASSLGAGGPDSGELFF.

In the case of this clone: Other DNA sequences in the same sample also yield this CDR3. V is TRBV5-1 and J is TRBJ1-1; TRBD1 agrees at 7 bases. V lost 0 bases, J lost 1 base, and 0 bases stayed unmatched. The germline V gene has CDR1 SGHRS and CDR2 YFSETQ. The CDR3 has 14 amino acids. The CDR3 coding sequence is TGCGCCAGCAGCTTGGGGACAGGGAACACTGAAGCTTTCTTT. It is translated as CASSLGTGNTEAFF.

This rearrangement joins TRBV30 to TRBJ2-3; 10 bases are shared with TRBD2. With 2 bases clipped from V and 3 bases from J, the junction kept 2 bases outside the gene matches. This CDR3 contains 14 residues. Germline V lookup: CDR1 GTSNPN, CDR2 SVGIG (reference sequence). CDR3 in DNA: TGTGCCTGGAGTCTTAGCGGGGGGACAGATACGCAGTATTTT. Encoded protein: CAWSLSGGTDTQYF.